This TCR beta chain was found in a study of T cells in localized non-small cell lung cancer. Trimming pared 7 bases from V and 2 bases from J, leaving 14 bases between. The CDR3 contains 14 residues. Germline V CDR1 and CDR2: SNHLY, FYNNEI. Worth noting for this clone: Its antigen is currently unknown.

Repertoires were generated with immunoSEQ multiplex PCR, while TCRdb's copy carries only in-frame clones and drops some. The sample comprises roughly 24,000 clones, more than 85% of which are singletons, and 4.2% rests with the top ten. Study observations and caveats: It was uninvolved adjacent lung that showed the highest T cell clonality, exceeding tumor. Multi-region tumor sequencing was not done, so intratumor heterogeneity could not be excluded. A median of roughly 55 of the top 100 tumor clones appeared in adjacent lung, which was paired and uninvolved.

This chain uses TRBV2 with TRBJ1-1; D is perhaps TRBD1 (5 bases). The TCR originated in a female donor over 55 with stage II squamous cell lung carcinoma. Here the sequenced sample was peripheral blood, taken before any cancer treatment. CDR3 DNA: TGTGCCAGCACTCCAGACAGTTACAACACTGAAGCTTTCTTT. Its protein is CASTPDSYNTEAFF.